The rows below give T cell receptor beta chains drawn from one sample of a study of blood T cells in healthy people across ages. In TCRdb, the 5' RACE reads were re-called with MiXCR into one record per CDR3 protein. The sample records around 820,000 distinct CDR3 sequences, approximately 25% being singletons. Another study also made use of these data, one on T cells of mothers and their children.

The material sequenced was blood. The receptor set was obtained from a boy younger than 18 in good health. The CDR3 runs from the conserved cysteine through the conserved F or W. Fields, in order: D gene, V gene, clone size, J gene, CDR3 protein, CDR3 DNA. A D gene is named only where the DNA matches it firmly. Clone size appears in some rows only: once, few, many, or a class for an expanded clone.

D gene: TRBD1
V gene: TRBV7-9
clone size: .
J gene: TRBJ2-5
CDR3 protein: CASSVGTGDPGAQYF
CDR3 DNA: TGTGCCAGCAGCGTGGGGACAGGCGATCCTGGAGCCCAGTACTTC

D gene: .
V gene: TRBV7-9
clone size: .
J gene: TRBJ1-3
CDR3 protein: CASSPGGAGNTIYF
CDR3 DNA: TGTGCCAGCAGCCCCGGTGGGGCTGGAAACACCATATATTTT

D gene: TRBD2
V gene: TRBV7-6
clone size: many
J gene: TRBJ2-1
CDR3 protein: CASSLLAGDNEQFF
CDR3 DNA: TGTGCCAGCAGCTTACTAGCGGGGGACAATGAGCAGTTCTTC

D gene: .
V gene: TRBV6-2/TRBV6-3
clone size: .
J gene: TRBJ1-5
CDR3 protein: CASSYMEPQPQHF
CDR3 DNA: TGTGCCAGCAGTTATATGGAACCTCAGCCCCAGCATTTT

D gene: TRBD2
V gene: TRBV3-1
clone size: few
J gene: TRBJ2-7
CDR3 protein: CASRDSGTPYEQYF
CDR3 DNA: TGTGCCAGCAGAGATAGCGGGACCCCCTACGAGCAGTACTTC

D gene: .
V gene: TRBV12-3/TRBV12-4
clone size: .
J gene: TRBJ2-3
CDR3 protein: CASYLGNTQYF
CDR3 DNA: TGTGCCAGTTATCTAGGGAATACGCAGTATTTT

D gene: .
V gene: TRBV19
clone size: .
J gene: TRBJ2-7
CDR3 protein: CASAPGYSLLHEQYF
CDR3 DNA: TGTGCCAGCGCCCCGGGTTACAGCCTACTCCACGAGCAGTACTTC

D gene: .
V gene: TRBV3-1
clone size: .
J gene: TRBJ2-2
CDR3 protein: CASKDRPNTGELFF
CDR3 DNA: TGTGCCAGCAAAGACAGGCCGAACACCGGGGAGCTGTTTTTT

D gene: .
V gene: TRBV27
clone size: .
J gene: TRBJ1-4
CDR3 protein: CASSLRGEVEKLFF
CDR3 DNA: TGTGCCAGCAGTTTAAGGGGGGAAGTTGAAAAACTGTTTTTT

D gene: TRBD1
V gene: TRBV11-2
clone size: few
J gene: TRBJ2-6
CDR3 protein: CASSPRGQGPGANVLTF
CDR3 DNA: TGTGCCAGCAGCCCCAGGGGACAGGGGCCTGGGGCCAACGTCCTGACTTTC

D gene: TRBD1
V gene: TRBV4-1
clone size: few
J gene: TRBJ1-2
CDR3 protein: CASSQGQGDGYTF
CDR3 DNA: TGCGCCAGCAGCCAAGGCCAGGGGGACGGCTACACCTTC

D gene: .
V gene: TRBV3-1
clone size: .
J gene: TRBJ1-5
CDR3 protein: CASSQGINQPQHF
CDR3 DNA: TGTGCCAGCAGCCAAGGGATAAATCAGCCCCAGCATTTT

D gene: TRBD1
V gene: TRBV5-1
clone size: few
J gene: TRBJ2-3
CDR3 protein: CASSRRTGTQTDTQYF
CDR3 DNA: TGCGCCAGCAGCCGAAGGACAGGGACGCAGACAGATACGCAGTATTTT

D gene: TRBD2
V gene: TRBV5-6
clone size: .
J gene: TRBJ2-1
CDR3 protein: CASSLTAGGQYNEQFF
CDR3 DNA: TGTGCCAGCAGCTTAACGGCGGGGGGCCAATACAATGAGCAGTTCTTC

D gene: TRBD1
V gene: TRBV4-2
clone size: .
J gene: TRBJ2-3
CDR3 protein: CASSPRTGGLETDTQYF
CDR3 DNA: TGTGCCAGCAGCCCTCGGACAGGGGGGCTCGAAACAGATACGCAGTATTTT

D gene: .
V gene: TRBV27
clone size: .
J gene: TRBJ1-2
CDR3 protein: CASSFGADYGYAF
CDR3 DNA: TGTGCCAGCAGTTTCGGGGCTGACTATGGCTACGCCTTC

D gene: .
V gene: TRBV28
clone size: few
J gene: TRBJ1-4
CDR3 protein: CASTLPGAGKLFF
CDR3 DNA: TGTGCCAGCACCCTGCCAGGCGCGGGAAAACTGTTTTTT

D gene: TRBD2
V gene: TRBV20-1
clone size: .
J gene: TRBJ2-2
CDR3 protein: CSARIAGENTGELFF
CDR3 DNA: TGCAGTGCTAGGATAGCGGGAGAGAACACCGGGGAGCTGTTTTTT

D gene: .
V gene: TRBV28
clone size: .
J gene: TRBJ2-7
CDR3 protein: CASSPPLTAYEQYF
CDR3 DNA: TGTGCCAGCAGTCCCCCCCTGACAGCCTACGAGCAGTACTTC

D gene: TRBD1
V gene: TRBV5-1
clone size: few
J gene: TRBJ2-5
CDR3 protein: CASRQDRDRVWETQYF
CDR3 DNA: TGCGCCAGCAGACAGGACCGGGACAGGGTCTGGGAGACCCAGTACTTC

D gene: .
V gene: TRBV12-3/TRBV12-4
clone size: .
J gene: TRBJ1-1
CDR3 protein: CASSFLPQGYTEAFF
CDR3 DNA: TGTGCCAGCAGTTTCCTTCCACAGGGCTACACTGAAGCTTTCTTT

D gene: .
V gene: TRBV7-9
clone size: .
J gene: TRBJ2-5
CDR3 protein: CASSSQVRLIQETQYF
CDR3 DNA: TGTGCCAGCAGCTCCCAGGTCCGACTGATACAAGAGACCCAGTACTTC

D gene: TRBD1
V gene: TRBV12-3/TRBV12-4
clone size: .
J gene: TRBJ2-2
CDR3 protein: CASSIQGSNTGELFF
CDR3 DNA: TGTGCCAGCAGTATACAGGGGTCGAACACCGGGGAGCTGTTTTTT

D gene: .
V gene: TRBV24-1
clone size: .
J gene: TRBJ1-2
CDR3 protein: CATSDPHGTRAYGYTF
CDR3 DNA: TGTGCCACCAGTGACCCTCATGGGACAAGGGCTTATGGCTACACCTTC

D gene: TRBD2
V gene: TRBV20-1
clone size: few
J gene: TRBJ2-1
CDR3 protein: CSARVVAHGTSGYNEQFF
CDR3 DNA: TGCAGTGCTAGAGTCGTAGCCCACGGGACTAGCGGGTACAATGAGCAGTTCTTC

D gene: .
V gene: TRBV5-1
clone size: .
J gene: TRBJ1-1
CDR3 protein: CASSLFQENTEAFF
CDR3 DNA: TGCGCCAGCAGCTTGTTTCAGGAGAACACTGAAGCTTTCTTT

D gene: .
V gene: TRBV29-1
clone size: .
J gene: TRBJ1-1
CDR3 protein: CSVCGVLNTEAFF
CDR3 DNA: TGCAGCGTTTGTGGGGTACTGAACACTGAAGCTTTCTTT

D gene: .
V gene: TRBV5-8
clone size: few
J gene: TRBJ1-4
CDR3 protein: CASSGTRDGLLNEKLFF
CDR3 DNA: TGTGCCAGCAGCGGTACCAGGGACGGGCTACTGAATGAAAAACTGTTTTTT

D gene: TRBD2
V gene: TRBV7-3
clone size: .
J gene: TRBJ2-1
CDR3 protein: CASSLILAGSKFF
CDR3 DNA: TGTGCCAGCAGCTTAATTCTAGCGGGGTCCAAGTTCTTC

D gene: .
V gene: TRBV6-1
clone size: .
J gene: TRBJ2-1
CDR3 protein: CTSRDPETGEQFF
CDR3 DNA: TGTACCAGCAGAGACCCAGAGACGGGAGAGCAGTTCTTC

D gene: TRBD1
V gene: TRBV6-6
clone size: .
J gene: TRBJ2-7
CDR3 protein: CASRTGDYEQYF
CDR3 DNA: TGTGCCAGCAGGACAGGGGACTACGAGCAGTACTTC

D gene: .
V gene: TRBV7-8
clone size: few
J gene: TRBJ2-5
CDR3 protein: CASSLAPVEEETQYF
CDR3 DNA: TGTGCCAGCAGCTTAGCGCCTGTCGAGGAAGAGACCCAGTACTTC

D gene: .
V gene: TRBV21-1
clone size: few
J gene: TRBJ2-7
CDR3 protein: CASSPSLPSGYEQYF
CDR3 DNA: TGTGCCAGCAGCCCCTCCCTTCCTAGCGGCTACGAGCAGTACTTC

D gene: TRBD1
V gene: TRBV9
clone size: .
J gene: TRBJ1-6
CDR3 protein: CASSRAGGSYNSPLHF
CDR3 DNA: TGTGCCAGCAGCCGCGCAGGGGGCTCCTATAATTCACCCCTCCACTTT

D gene: TRBD2
V gene: TRBV6-5
clone size: once
J gene: TRBJ2-5
CDR3 protein: CASKAGVEETQYF
CDR3 DNA: TGTGCCAGCAAGGCGGGAGTGGAGGAGACCCAGTACTTC